This TCR beta chain was captured by sequencing in a study of blood T cell repertoires in COVID-19. Original processing methods: Estimated nucleated cell counts came from reference gene primer amplification. Data came from immunoSEQ multiplex PCR; TCRdb stores just in-frame clones and leaves some out. The V and J calls and clone size are taken from that table; D and trimming were inferred from the DNA. The sample carries approximately 240,000 clones, about 80% recorded once. This clone appeared once. Per the germline V gene, CDR1 is LGHNT and CDR2 is FRNRAP. The trim removed 4 bases at V and 8 bases at J, leaving 23 bases unmatched. This CDR3 is 19 amino acids long.

The sample comprised peripheral blood. The rearrangement joins TRBV12-5 to TRBJ2-3, with 8 bases aligning to TRBD1. The clonotype was recovered from a woman aged 30 to 39 who had recovered from COVID-19. The CDR3 DNA reads as TGTGCTAGTGGTTCATACCCTTCTCGGGACAGGTCACGCTGGGGTACGCAGTATTTT. It yields the protein CASGSYPSRDRSRWGTQYF. The full variable domain, its missing parts supplied by reference TRBV12-5 and TRBJ2-3, is DARVTQTPRHKVTEMGQEVTMRCQPILGHNTVFWYRQTMMQGLELLAYFRNRAPLDDSGMPKDRFSAEMPDATLATLKIQPSEPRDSAVYFCASGSYPSRDRSRWGTQYFGPGTRLTVL.